This entry features one T cell receptor beta chain sequence. This record belongs to a study of cytomegalovirus exposure and HLA in healthy donors. The ends were cut back, 5 bases at V and 6 bases at J, with 11 bases in the middle. The germline CDR1 and CDR2 sequences are MNHEY and SVGAGI. This CDR3 is built from 13 residues. 60 Vbeta and 13 Jbeta primers were used in PCR. Assay used: immunoSEQ multiplex PCR; TCRdb lists only in-frame clones, some missing. Here the sample spans about 130,000 clones, around three quarters being singletons. The chain carries TRBV6-5 and TRBJ1-5; D is unclear. The clonotype was recovered from a woman between 45 and 65 years old in good health and CMV-seronegative. Material: PBMCs. The CDR3 sequence is CASSEVGRQPQHF. For the CDR3, the DNA is TGTGCCAGCAGTGAAGTTGGGCGTCAGCCCCAGCATTTT.